What follows is one T cell receptor beta chain and its context. This clone was recorded only once. Its antigen specificity is not known. The record has no base qualities; no much larger clone is one base away. The data derive from a study of tumour-infiltrating T cells in Burkitt lymphoma (dated by TCRdb to 2018 to 2021). About the investigation overall: Clinical outcome was correlated with TCR repertoire data, and overall and progression-free survival were found to be predicted by productive clonality independently of established prognosticators, including age at diagnosis.

The CDR3 numbers 14 residues from cysteine through phenylalanine. The only DNA kept is the CDR3, 42 bases in frame from the first base. Reading the germline V gene gives CDR1 KGHSH and CDR2 LQKENI. Trimming costs V 1 base and J 0 bases, and their ends lie 7 bases apart. Libraries were built with the immunoSEQ multiplex PCR assay. Held by TCRdb, this immuneACCESS table contains in-frame sequences only and omits some clones. Under half of the omission traces to an unresolved V gene where checked; the cause of the rest is unknown. Recorded for this sample are about 14,000 clones; approximately 28% of them occurred a single time. The ten largest clones capture 6.2% of the sample.

This TCR came from a human donor with diffuse large B-cell lymphoma. The chain employs TRBV18 and TRBJ2-7; the D gene remains uncertain. Source material: tumor tissue. The DNA sequence is as follows: TGTGCCAGCTCACCACTTGGTAACTCCTACGAGCAGTACTTC. It is translated as CASSPLGNSYEQYF.